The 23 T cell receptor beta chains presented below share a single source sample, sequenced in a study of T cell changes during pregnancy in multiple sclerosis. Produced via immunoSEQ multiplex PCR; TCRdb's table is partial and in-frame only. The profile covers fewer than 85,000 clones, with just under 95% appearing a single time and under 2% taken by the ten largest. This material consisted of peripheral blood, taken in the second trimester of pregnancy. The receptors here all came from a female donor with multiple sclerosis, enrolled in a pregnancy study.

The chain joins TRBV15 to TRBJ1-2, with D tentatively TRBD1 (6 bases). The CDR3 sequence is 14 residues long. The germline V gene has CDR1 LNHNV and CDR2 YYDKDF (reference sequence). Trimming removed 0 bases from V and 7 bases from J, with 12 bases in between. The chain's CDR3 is CATSRDQGFGGYTF. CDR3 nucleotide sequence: TGTGCCACCAGCAGAGATCAGGGGTTTGGTGGCTACACCTTC.

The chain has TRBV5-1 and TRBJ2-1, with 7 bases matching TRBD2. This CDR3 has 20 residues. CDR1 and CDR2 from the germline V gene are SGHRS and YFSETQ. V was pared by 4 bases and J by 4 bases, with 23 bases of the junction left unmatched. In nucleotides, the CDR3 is TGCGCCAGCAGCCTCCGGGCTAGAACCCCCGGGGGGACCAAATACAATGAGCAGTTCTTC. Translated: CASSLRARTPGGTKYNEQFF.

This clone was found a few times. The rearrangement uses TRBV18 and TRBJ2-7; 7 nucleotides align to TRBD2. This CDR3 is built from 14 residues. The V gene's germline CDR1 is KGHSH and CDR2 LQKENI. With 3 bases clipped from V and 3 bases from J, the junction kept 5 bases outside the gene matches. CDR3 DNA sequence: TGTGCCAGCTCACCCGGCGGGAGTGTCTACGAGCAGTACTTC. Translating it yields CASSPGGSVYEQYF.

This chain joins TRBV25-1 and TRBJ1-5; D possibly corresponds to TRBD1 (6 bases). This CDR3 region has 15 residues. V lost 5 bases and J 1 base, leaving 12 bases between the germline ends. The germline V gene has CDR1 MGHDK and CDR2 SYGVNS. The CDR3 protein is CASSPQGGSNQPQHF. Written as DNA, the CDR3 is TGTGCCAGCAGTCCACAGGGTGGAAGCAATCAGCCCCAGCATTTT.

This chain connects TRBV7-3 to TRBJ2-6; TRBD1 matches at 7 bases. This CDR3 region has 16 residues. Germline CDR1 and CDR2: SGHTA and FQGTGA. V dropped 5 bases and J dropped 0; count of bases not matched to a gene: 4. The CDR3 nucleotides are TGTGCCAGCAGCCCTACAGGGGTCTCTGGGGCCAACGTCCTGACTTTC. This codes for CASSPTGVSGANVLTF. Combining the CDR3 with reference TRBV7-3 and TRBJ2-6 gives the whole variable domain GAGVSQTPSNKVTEKGKYVELRCDPISGHTALYWYRQSLGQGPEFLIYFQGTGAADDSGLPNDRFFAVRPEGSVSTLKIQRTERGDSAVYLCASSPTGVSGANVLTFGAGSRLTVL.

Here the CDR3 DNA reads TGCAGCGGACTATTTCCAGATACGCAGTATTTT. Encoded protein: CSGLFPDTQYF. V usage is TRBV29-1 and J usage is TRBJ2-3; a possible D gene is TRBD2 (5 bases). The V gene lost 7 bases and the J gene lost 4 bases, with 9 bases spanning the gap. The CDR3 is made up of 11 amino acids. Germline V lookup: CDR1 SQVTM, CDR2 ANQGSEA.

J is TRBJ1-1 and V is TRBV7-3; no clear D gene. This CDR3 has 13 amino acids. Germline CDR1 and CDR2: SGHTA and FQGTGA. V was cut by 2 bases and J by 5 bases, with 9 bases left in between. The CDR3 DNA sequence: TGTGCCAGCAGCTTAGGTACGGGGACTGAAGCTTTCTTT. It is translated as CASSLGTGTEAFF.

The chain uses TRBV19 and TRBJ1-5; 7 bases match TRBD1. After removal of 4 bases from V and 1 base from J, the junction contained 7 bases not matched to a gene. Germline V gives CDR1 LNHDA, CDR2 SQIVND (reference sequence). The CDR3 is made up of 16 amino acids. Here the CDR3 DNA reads TGTGCCAGTAGTAACGAGGGGGCGCGGAGCAATCAGCCCCAGCATTTT. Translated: CASSNEGARSNQPQHF. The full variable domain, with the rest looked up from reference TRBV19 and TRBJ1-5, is DGGITQSPKYLFRKEGQNVTLSCEQNLNHDAMYWYRQDPGQGLRLIYYSQIVNDFQKGDIAEGYSVSREKKESFPLTVTSAQKNPTAFYLCASSNEGARSNQPQHFGDGTRLSIL.

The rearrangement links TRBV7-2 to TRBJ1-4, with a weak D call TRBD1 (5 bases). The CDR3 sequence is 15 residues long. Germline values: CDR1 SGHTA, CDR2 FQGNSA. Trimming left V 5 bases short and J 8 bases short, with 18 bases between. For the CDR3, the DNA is TGTGCCAGCAGCCCGCCTACAGGAATTGGGGAAAAACTGTTTTTT. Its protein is CASSPPTGIGEKLFF.

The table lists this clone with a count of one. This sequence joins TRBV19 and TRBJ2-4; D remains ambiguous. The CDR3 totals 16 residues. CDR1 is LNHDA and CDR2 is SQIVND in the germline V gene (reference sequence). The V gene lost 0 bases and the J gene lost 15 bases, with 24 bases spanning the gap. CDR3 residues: CASSIDRKALAARRYF. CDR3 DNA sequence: TGTGCCAGTAGTATAGATCGGAAGGCCTTGGCGGCCCGGCGGTACTTC.

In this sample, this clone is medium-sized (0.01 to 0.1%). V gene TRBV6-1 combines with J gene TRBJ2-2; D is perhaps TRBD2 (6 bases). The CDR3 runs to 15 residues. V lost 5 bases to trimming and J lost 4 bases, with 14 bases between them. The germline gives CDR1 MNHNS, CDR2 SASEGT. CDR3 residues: CASSTGETSTGELFF. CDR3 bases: TGTGCCAGCAGTACGGGGGAGACGAGCACCGGGGAGCTGTTTTTT.

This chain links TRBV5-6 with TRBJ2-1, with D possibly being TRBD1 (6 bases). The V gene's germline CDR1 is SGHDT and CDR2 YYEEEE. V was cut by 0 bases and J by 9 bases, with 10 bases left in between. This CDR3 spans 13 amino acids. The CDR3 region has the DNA TGTGCCAGCAGCTTGGTAAGGGGGACTGAGCAGTTCTTC. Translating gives CASSLVRGTEQFF. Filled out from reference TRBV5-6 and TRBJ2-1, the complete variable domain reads DAGVTQSPTHLIKTRGQQVTLRCSPKSGHDTVSWYQQALGQGPQFIFQYYEEEERQRGNFPDRFSGHQFPNYSSELNVNALLLGDSALYLCASSLVRGTEQFFGPGTRLTVL.

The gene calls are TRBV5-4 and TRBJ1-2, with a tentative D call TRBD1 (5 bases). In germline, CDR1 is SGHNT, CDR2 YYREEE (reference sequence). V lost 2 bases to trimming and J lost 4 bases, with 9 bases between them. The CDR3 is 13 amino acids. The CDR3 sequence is CASSFGGGYGYTF. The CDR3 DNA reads TGTGCCAGCAGCTTCGGGGGAGGCTATGGCTACACCTTC.

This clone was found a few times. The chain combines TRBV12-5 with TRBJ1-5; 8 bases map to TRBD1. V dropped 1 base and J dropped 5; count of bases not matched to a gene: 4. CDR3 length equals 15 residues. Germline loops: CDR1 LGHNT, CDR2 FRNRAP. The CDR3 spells CASGLGMTGDQPQHF. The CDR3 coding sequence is TGTGCTAGTGGTTTGGGAATGACAGGGGATCAGCCCCAGCATTTT.

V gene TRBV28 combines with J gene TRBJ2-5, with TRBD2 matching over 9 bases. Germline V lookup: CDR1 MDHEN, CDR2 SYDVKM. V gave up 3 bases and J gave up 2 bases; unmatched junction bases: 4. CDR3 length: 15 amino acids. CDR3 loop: CASSFFSGGQETQYF. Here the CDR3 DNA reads TGTGCCAGCAGTTTTTTTAGCGGGGGACAAGAGACCCAGTACTTC.

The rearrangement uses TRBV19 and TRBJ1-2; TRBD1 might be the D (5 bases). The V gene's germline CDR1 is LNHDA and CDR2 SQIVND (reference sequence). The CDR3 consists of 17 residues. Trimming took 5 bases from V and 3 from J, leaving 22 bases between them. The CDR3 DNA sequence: TGTGCCAGTAGTGGCTCGGACACTCTATGGACCTACTATGGCTACACCTTC. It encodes CASSGSDTLWTYYGYTF.

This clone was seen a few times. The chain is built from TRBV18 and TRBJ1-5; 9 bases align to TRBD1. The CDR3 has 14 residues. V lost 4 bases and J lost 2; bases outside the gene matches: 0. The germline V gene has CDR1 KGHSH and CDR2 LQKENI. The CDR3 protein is CASSRTGGNQPQHF. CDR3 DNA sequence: TGTGCCAGCTCACGGACAGGGGGCAATCAGCCCCAGCATTTT.

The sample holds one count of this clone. This CDR3 reads CASSSVSETQYF. The CDR3 nucleotides are TGTGCCAGCAGTTCCGTGTCAGAGACCCAGTACTTC. The chain uses TRBV28 and TRBJ2-5; D is undetermined. The V gene's germline CDR1 is MDHEN and CDR2 SYDVKM. The CDR3 contains 12 residues. The germline V and J ends were trimmed by 4 bases and 4 bases, with 7 bases remaining between them.

The CDR3 DNA reads TGTGCCACCAGCAGAAACCCCTCCCGCCCGGGTGAAAAACTGTTTTTT. Its translation: CATSRNPSRPGEKLFF. The rearrangement joins TRBV15 to TRBJ1-4, with unresolved D. V shed 2 bases and J shed 7 bases, with 17 bases lying between them. Germline lookup yields CDR1 LNHNV and CDR2 YYDKDF (reference sequence). The CDR3 consists of 16 residues.

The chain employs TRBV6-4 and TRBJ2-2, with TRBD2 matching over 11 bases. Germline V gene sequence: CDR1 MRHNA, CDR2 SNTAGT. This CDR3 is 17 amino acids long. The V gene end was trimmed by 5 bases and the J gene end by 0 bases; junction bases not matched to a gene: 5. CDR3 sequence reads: CASSLSSGGSNTGELFF. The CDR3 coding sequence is TGTGCCAGCAGTTTGTCTAGCGGGGGGTCGAACACCGGGGAGCTGTTTTTT.

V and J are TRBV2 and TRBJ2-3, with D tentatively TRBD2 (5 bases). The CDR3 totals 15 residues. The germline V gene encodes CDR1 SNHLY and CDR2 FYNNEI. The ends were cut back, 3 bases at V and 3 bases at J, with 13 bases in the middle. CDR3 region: CASSDRLAWTDTQYF. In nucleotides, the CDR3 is TGTGCCAGCAGTGATAGGCTAGCTTGGACAGATACGCAGTATTTT.

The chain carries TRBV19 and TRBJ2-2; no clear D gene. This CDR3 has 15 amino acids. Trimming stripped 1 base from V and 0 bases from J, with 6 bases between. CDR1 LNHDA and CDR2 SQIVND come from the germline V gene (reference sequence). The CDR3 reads CASSIAPANTGELFF. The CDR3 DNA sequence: TGTGCCAGTAGTATAGCGCCAGCGAACACCGGGGAGCTGTTTTTT.

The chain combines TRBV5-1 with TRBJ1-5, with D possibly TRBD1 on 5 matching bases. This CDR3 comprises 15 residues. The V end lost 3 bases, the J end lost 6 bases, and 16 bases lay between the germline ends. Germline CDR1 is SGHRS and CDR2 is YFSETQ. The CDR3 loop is CASSWLPGSFQPQHF. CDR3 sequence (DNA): TGCGCCAGCAGCTGGCTTCCAGGGTCCTTTCAGCCCCAGCATTTT.